Following are 29 T cell receptor beta chains from one sample sequenced in a study of naive and memory T cell subsets. Both TRBC1 and TRBC2 were covered by a beta constant-region primer of two equimolar oligonucleotides. MiXCR was run by TCRdb on the UMI-ligation and nested PCR reads, yielding one entry per CDR3 protein. Seen here are over 75,000 distinct CDR3 sequences, less than 15% observed once, and the top ten hold approximately 0.84%. Sequencing used central memory CD4+ T cells from blood. The receptor set was obtained from a human donor in good health.

This clonotype occurred a few times. V and J are TRBV10-3 and TRBJ2-3; TRBD1 matches at 7 bases. Germline values: CDR1 ENHRY, CDR2 SYGVKD. This CDR3 is 14 amino acids long. V was clipped by 8 bases and J by 0 bases; unmatched bases: 5. The CDR3 reads CAIAGTASTDTQYF. The CDR3 coding sequence is TGTGCCATCGCTGGGACAGCTAGCACAGATACGCAGTATTTT.

This clonotype was observed many times. This chain links TRBV4-1 with TRBJ2-7, with D unresolved. V was cut by 0 bases and J by 6 bases, with 21 bases left in between. Germline V gene data show CDR1 as MGHRA and CDR2 as YSYEKL. The CDR3 totals 17 residues. This CDR3 is CASSQESDPMTAREQYF. The DNA for the CDR3 is TGCGCCAGCAGCCAAGAGTCTGATCCGATGACGGCTCGCGAGCAGTACTTC.

Concerning this clonotype itself: A read error may produce the germline difference seen at one junction end. The chain combines TRBV11-2 with TRBJ2-7, with 8 bases that match TRBD1. The CDR3 sequence is 12 residues long. Germline V gene sequence: CDR1 SGHAT, CDR2 FQNNGV. The CDR3 region has the DNA TGTGCCAGCAGCTTTATGGACAGGGCCTTAAACTTC. Translation gives CASSFMDRALNF.

This clonotype has more than one count but fewer than ten. The rearrangement joins TRBV5-1 to TRBJ1-1; 8 bases line up with TRBD1. Trimming took 4 bases from V and 6 from J; bases not matched to a gene: 11. The CDR3 has 15 residues. Per germline, CDR1 SGHRS and CDR2 YFSETQ. CDR3 sequence reads: CASSPRPTGEAEAFF. In DNA form, the CDR3 reads TGCGCCAGCAGCCCCCGGCCGACAGGGGAGGCTGAAGCTTTCTTT.

This clonotype was counted many times. The gene calls are TRBV20-1 and TRBJ2-1, with 10 bases lining up with TRBD2. The J segment lost 9 bases and the V segment lost 6 bases, leaving 20 bases of the junction unmatched. The CDR3 extends over 17 amino acids. Germline V gene sequence: CDR1 DFQATT, CDR2 SNEGSKA (reference sequence). The CDR3 spells CSAEGGTSVSRVGEQFF. DNA of the CDR3: TGCAGTGCCGAGGGCGGGACTAGCGTTTCCCGGGTGGGTGAGCAGTTCTTC.

This clonotype turned up a few times. This chain links TRBV7-2 with TRBJ2-3; D unresolved. V was shortened by 6 bases and J by 8 bases, with 21 bases between the two germline ends. Germline CDR1 reads SGHTA; CDR2 reads FQGNSA. The CDR3 is 15 residues long. The CDR3 sequence is CASRPPGSSGRTQYF. CDR3 DNA sequence: TGTGCCAGCAGACCACCGGGCTCTTCGGGTCGTACGCAGTATTTT.

V and J are TRBV4-3 and TRBJ2-7; D is perhaps TRBD2 (6 bases). The V gene's germline CDR1 is LGHNA and CDR2 YSLEER. This CDR3 comprises 17 residues. V shed 3 bases and J shed 0 bases, with 18 bases lying between them. CDR3: CASSQDYLEGRSYEQYF. DNA for the CDR3: TGCGCCAGCAGCCAGGATTATTTGGAGGGCCGCTCCTACGAGCAGTACTTC.

In this sample, this clonotype turned up many times. This sequence joins TRBV5-1 and TRBJ1-1; D not resolved. Deletions cut 0 bases from V and 7 bases from J, with 25 bases between. Germline V gene sequence: CDR1 SGHRS, CDR2 YFSETQ. CDR3 length: 18 amino acids. The CDR3: CASSLGSKGIFANLEAFF. The CDR3, as DNA: TGCGCCAGCAGCTTGGGTAGTAAGGGCATCTTCGCTAACCTTGAAGCTTTCTTT.

The chain is built from TRBV7-8 and TRBJ2-3, with 8 bases that match TRBD1. This CDR3 has 12 amino acids. CDR1 and CDR2 (germline): SGHVS, FQNEAQ. V lost 10 bases to trimming and J lost 2 bases; unmatched junction nucleotides: 2. CDR3 bases: TGTGCCACACAGGGGGACACAGATACGCAGTATTTT. Residues: CATQGDTDTQYF.

The chain employs TRBV5-6 and TRBJ2-1; a possible D gene is TRBD2 (6 bases). The CDR3 covers 16 residues. Looked up from germline, CDR1 is SGHDT and CDR2 is YYEEEE. V gave up 5 bases and J gave up 2 bases, with 17 bases separating them. CDR3 amino acids: CASRHSRDSPYNEQFF. CDR3 DNA: TGTGCCAGCAGACATTCACGGGACTCCCCCTACAATGAGCAGTTCTTC.

The sample holds a few counts of this clonotype. V usage is TRBV20-1 and J usage is TRBJ1-3; D is undetermined. CDR3 length: 15 residues. In germline, CDR1 is DFQATT, CDR2 SNEGSKA (reference sequence). V lost 6 bases and J 0 bases, leaving 15 bases between the germline ends. The CDR3 sequence: CSASLRARSGNTIYF. CDR3 nucleotide sequence: TGCAGTGCCAGTCTTAGGGCTCGCTCTGGAAACACCATATATTTT.

There are many counts of this clonotype. The chain carries TRBV10-3 and TRBJ2-2; TRBD2 agrees at 7 bases. The CDR3 covers 14 residues. The J segment lost 4 bases and the V segment lost 6 bases, leaving 5 bases of the junction unmatched. Germline lookup yields CDR1 ENHRY and CDR2 SYGVKD. This chain's CDR3 is CAIRTSLSTGELFF. As DNA, the CDR3 is TGTGCCATCAGGACTAGCTTGAGCACCGGGGAGCTGTTTTTT.

J is TRBJ2-7 and V is TRBV12-3 or TRBV12-4; TRBD1 aligns across 12 bases. The V segment lost 6 bases and the J segment 11 bases; nucleotides outside the gene matches: 8. The CDR3 sequence is 13 residues long. The CDR3 sequence: CASRGTGGGLEYF. CDR3 DNA sequence: TGTGCCAGCAGGGGGACAGGGGGCGGTTTGGAGTACTTC.

This clonotype was counted a few times. The chain combines TRBV20-1 with TRBJ2-2; TRBD1 matches 8 bases. The CDR3 runs 15 residues. Germline CDR1 is DFQATT and CDR2 is SNEGSKA (reference sequence). J was trimmed by 6 bases and V by 1 base; bases with no gene match: 7. CDR3: CSARGQGTYPGELFF. The CDR3 nucleotides read TGCAGTGCTAGAGGACAGGGGACCTACCCCGGGGAGCTGTTTTTT.

This clonotype has a handful of counts. The chain links TRBV20-1 to TRBJ1-5; D possibly corresponds to TRBD1 (5 bases). Germline CDR1 DFQATT, CDR2 SNEGSKA (reference sequence). The CDR3 length is 13 residues. Trimming removed 4 bases at V and 10 bases at J, with 17 bases between. Here the CDR3 DNA reads TGCAGTGCTAAGACAGTTTCAATCAGCCCCCAGCATTTT. Its translation: CSAKTVSISPQHF.

There are many counts of this clonotype. V is TRBV3-1 and J is TRBJ2-1, with 14 positions matching TRBD2. CDR3 size: 16 residues. The V segment lost 5 bases and the J segment 3 bases; nucleotides outside the gene matches: 3. Germline CDR1 LGHDT, CDR2 YNNKEL (reference sequence). In DNA, the CDR3 is TGTGCCAGCAGCGGACTAGCGGGAGGCCTCTACAATGAGCAGTTCTTC. Amino acids: CASSGLAGGLYNEQFF.

The CDR3 nucleotides read TGTGCCAGCAGTGCTAGCGGGAGGCCCGAGCAGTACTTC. This gives the protein CASSASGRPEQYF. The chain has TRBV2 and TRBJ2-7; 11 nucleotides line up with TRBD2. Germline V gene data show CDR1 as SNHLY and CDR2 as FYNNEI. V lost 4 bases to trimming and J lost 6 bases; unmatched junction nucleotides: 2. This CDR3 contains 13 residues. Full variable domain (remainder filled in from reference TRBV2 and TRBJ2-7): EPEVTQTPSHQVTQMGQEVILRCVPISNHLYFYWYRQILGQKVEFLVSFYNNEISEKSEIFDDQFSVERPDGSNFTLKIRSTKLEDSAMYFCASSASGRPEQYFGPGTRLTVT.

This chain uses TRBV30 with TRBJ1-1; D is ambiguous. CDR1 and CDR2 (germline): GTSNPN, SVGIG (reference sequence). There are 11 residues in the CDR3. V lost 1 base and J lost 8, with 8 bases in between. The CDR3 protein is CAWSAFTEAFF. The DNA of the CDR3 is TGTGCCTGGAGTGCGTTCACGGAAGCTTTCTTT.

This clonotype was found a few times. V usage is TRBV20-1 and J usage is TRBJ1-1, with D maybe TRBD1 (6 bases). V lost 6 bases and J 11 bases, leaving 19 bases between the germline ends. The CDR3 length is 12 residues. The germline V gene encodes CDR1 DFQATT and CDR2 SNEGSKA (reference sequence). The CDR3 region has the DNA TGCAGTGCCGGGGCACAGGGCGTAAAGGCTTTCTTT. Translating it yields CSAGAQGVKAFF.

This clonotype was detected many times. The rearrangement joins TRBV29-1 to TRBJ1-1; weak D call: TRBD1 (5 bases). Trimming removed 4 bases at V and 0 bases at J, with 9 bases between. CDR1 SQVTM and CDR2 ANQGSEA come from the germline V gene. This CDR3 is 13 amino acids long. The CDR3 region is CSVVTDMNTEAFF. CDR3 sequence (DNA): TGCAGCGTTGTGACGGACATGAACACTGAAGCTTTCTTT.

The V and J genes are TRBV5-8 and TRBJ1-3; a weak D match, TRBD1 (5 bases). V lost 2 bases, J lost 0 bases, and 12 bases lay in between. The CDR3 covers 16 residues. CDR1 SGHTS and CDR2 YDEGEE come from the germline V gene. CDR3 loop: CASSLPGRTSGNTIYF. For the CDR3, the DNA is TGTGCCAGCAGCTTACCGGGACGTACCTCTGGAAACACCATATATTTT.

The chain employs TRBV20-1 and TRBJ2-3, with TRBD2 identical over 12 bases. In germline, CDR1 is DFQATT, CDR2 SNEGSKA (reference sequence). J was trimmed by 4 bases and V by 6 bases; bases with no gene match: 8. CDR3 length: 15 amino acids. CDR3 region: CSARTSGRLSDTQYF. CDR3 coding DNA: TGCAGTGCGCGAACTAGCGGGAGGCTCTCAGATACGCAGTATTTT.

This clonotype was seen only a few times. V and J are TRBV6-1 and TRBJ1-2, with D unresolved. The germline gives CDR1 MNHNS, CDR2 SASEGT. The CDR3 is 13 residues long. Trimming pared 5 bases from V and 4 bases from J, leaving 11 bases between. The CDR3 loop reads CASSLQVIYGYTF. As DNA, the CDR3 is TGTGCCAGCAGTCTACAAGTAATCTATGGCTACACCTTC.

The chain links TRBV24-1 to TRBJ2-3; no clear D gene. The V and J ends lost 3 bases and 6 bases respectively, with 12 bases between them. The CDR3 sequence is 14 residues long. CDR1 is KGHDR and CDR2 is SFDVKD in the germline V gene. CDR3 bases: TGTGCCACCAGTGATCAAACAAAACAGGATACGCAGTATTTT. Residues: CATSDQTKQDTQYF.

This clonotype has a count of ten or more. The chain is built from TRBV7-9 and TRBJ1-5, with D perhaps TRBD1 (6 bases). The ends were cut back, 5 bases at V and 5 bases at J, with 13 bases in the middle. The germline CDR1 and CDR2 sequences are SEHNR and FQNEAQ (reference sequence). The CDR3 extends over 14 amino acids. The CDR3 DNA reads as TGTGCCAGCAGCCTAGGGGGGCAGTATCAGCCCCAGCATTTT. It codes for CASSLGGQYQPQHF.

This clonotype has only a few counts. This chain connects TRBV14 to TRBJ1-1; D is unclear. The germline V and J ends were trimmed by 4 bases and 1 base, with 13 bases remaining between them. CDR3 length equals 15 residues. Germline V CDR1 and CDR2: SGHDN, FVKESK. The CDR3 region has the DNA TGTGCCAGCAGCCCCCCCGGGAGACCGAACACTGAAGCTTTCTTT. It codes for CASSPPGRPNTEAFF.

The gene calls are TRBV5-1 and TRBJ2-2; 9 bases are a match to TRBD2. With V trimmed by 2 bases and J by 7 bases, 9 bases remained unmatched. CDR3 length equals 16 residues. Germline V gives CDR1 SGHRS, CDR2 YFSETQ. The CDR3, as DNA: TGCGCCAGCAGCTTAAGCCCTAGCGGGAACGGCGGGGAGCTGTTTTTT. Its translation is CASSLSPSGNGGELFF.

This chain joins TRBV28 and TRBJ1-5; no clear D. Trimming left V 8 bases short and J 1 base short, with 9 bases between. The CDR3 spans 13 residues. Germline V lookup: CDR1 MDHEN, CDR2 SYDVKM. As DNA, the CDR3 is TGTGCCAGCGCGGAGGACAGCAATCAGCCCCAGCATTTT. This codes for CASAEDSNQPQHF.

The chain carries TRBV27 and TRBJ2-7; TRBD2 matches 8 bases. Germline CDR1 is MNHEY and CDR2 is SMNVEV (reference sequence). J gave up 5 bases and V 6 bases, and 18 bases lay outside the gene matches. This CDR3 spans 17 amino acids. CDR3 loop: CASRGFGLSGRTHEQYF. The CDR3 DNA is TGTGCCAGCAGGGGGTTCGGGCTCAGCGGGAGAACCCACGAGCAGTACTTC.